One sample yielded the 32 T cell receptor beta chains listed below, sequenced in a study of cytomegalovirus exposure and HLA in healthy donors. PCR amplification relied on 60 Vbeta primers (plus 13 Jbeta primers). Libraries were prepared by immunoSEQ multiplex PCR; TCRdb keeps only in-frame clonotypes and omits some of them. The table records 82,000 or so clones, roughly a tenth of them present only once. The sequencing input was PBMCs. Receptors were obtained from a man aged 55 to 70 in good health and CMV-seropositive.

V gene TRBV13 combines with J gene TRBJ2-3, with 8 positions matching TRBD2. V was clipped by 3 bases and J by 4 bases; unmatched bases: 12. Germline CDR1 and CDR2: PRHDT and FYEKMQ (reference sequence). This CDR3 comprises 17 residues. The DNA for the CDR3 is TGTGCCAGCAGCTTTAGAAGCGGGGGTATTTTGGCAGATACGCAGTATTTT. Its translation: CASSFRSGGILADTQYF.

This clone was picked up a small number of times. The genes are TRBV2 and TRBJ1-3; D might be TRBD1 (5 bases). Germline values: CDR1 SNHLY, CDR2 FYNNEI. This CDR3 is built from 14 residues. V was trimmed by 4 bases and J by 4 bases, leaving 11 bases between them. This CDR3 is CASSVGGVGNTIYF. The CDR3 DNA sequence: TGTGCCAGCAGTGTTGGGGGGGTCGGAAACACCATATATTTT.

V is TRBV11-3 and J is TRBJ1-1, with TRBD1 matching over 9 bases. The V gene's germline CDR1 is SGHNT and CDR2 YENEEA. V dropped 1 base and J dropped 4; count of bases not matched to a gene: 7. The CDR3 loop spans 16 amino acids. The CDR3 is CASSLGGTGSGTEAFF. The CDR3 DNA is TGTGCCAGCAGCTTAGGGGGGACAGGGTCGGGCACTGAAGCTTTCTTT.

This clone was picked up a small number of times. The V gene is TRBV5-1, the J gene TRBJ1-3; 9 bases line up with TRBD1. J gave up 2 bases and V 5 bases, and 5 bases lay outside the gene matches. Germline CDR1 reads SGHRS; CDR2 reads YFSETQ. This CDR3 has 15 residues. This chain's CDR3 is CASRDTGGPGNTIYF. CDR3 nucleotides: TGCGCCAGCAGGGACACAGGGGGCCCTGGAAACACCATATATTTT.

The chain carries TRBV5-6 and TRBJ1-5; D perhaps matches TRBD1 (5 bases). Germline V lookup: CDR1 SGHDT, CDR2 YYEEEE. The CDR3 consists of 15 residues. The V and J ends lost 1 base and 4 bases respectively, with 12 bases between them. The CDR3 DNA follows: TGTGCCAGCAGCTTGACAGGATCTTTTAATCAGCCCCAGCATTTT. It translates to CASSLTGSFNQPQHF.

On this clone itself: This sample includes further DNA sequences coding for the same CDR3. The chain combines TRBV6-1 with TRBJ2-7, with a weak D call TRBD2 (6 bases). Trimming cost V 5 bases and J 5 bases, with 16 bases left between them. This CDR3 has 14 amino acids. Germline CDR1 MNHNS, CDR2 SASEGT. The CDR3 here is CASSPLGGIDEQYF. Here the CDR3 DNA reads TGTGCCAGCAGTCCTCTGGGCGGGATTGACGAGCAGTACTTC.

Note on this clone: The junction does not match germline at one end; this may be a read error. The rearrangement uses TRBV30 and TRBJ2-3; D might be TRBD2 (5 bases). Germline CDR1 and CDR2: GTSNPN and SVGIG (reference sequence). The CDR3 extends over 10 amino acids. The CDR3 sequence is CAWRRTRWHF. CDR3 coding DNA: TGTGCCTGGCGGAGGACCCGGTGGCATTTT.

The chain joins TRBV11-1 to TRBJ2-1; 11 bases are a match to TRBD2. The CDR3 is made up of 15 amino acids. Germline-derived CDR1 and CDR2 are SGHAT and FQDESV (reference sequence). The V gene end was trimmed by 2 bases and the J gene end by 8 bases; junction bases not matched to a gene: 5. DNA of the CDR3: TGTGCCAGCAGCTTACTAGCGGGGGGCGTGGATGAGCAGTTCTTC. Amino acids: CASSLLAGGVDEQFF.

In its sample, this clone was seen a few times. This chain joins TRBV7-2 and TRBJ1-6, with 8 nucleotides matching TRBD1. The CDR3 spans 12 residues. The junction had 6 bases not matched to a gene; V was cut back by 6 bases and J by 14 bases. Germline V lookup: CDR1 SGHTA, CDR2 FQGNSA. The CDR3 coding sequence is TGTGCCAGCAGTTACGGACAGGGAACCCTCCACTTT. Protein product: CASSYGQGTLHF. Variable domain in full (rest from reference TRBV7-2 and TRBJ1-6): GAGVSQSPSNKVTEKGKDVELRCDPISGHTALYWYRQSLGQGLEFLIYFQGNSAPDKSGLPSDRFSAERTGGSVSTLTIQRTQQEDSAVYLCASSYGQGTLHFGNGTRLTVT.

This chain uses TRBV2 with TRBJ2-1; D may be TRBD2 (5 bases). This CDR3 has 11 amino acids. Per the germline V gene, CDR1 is SNHLY and CDR2 is FYNNEI. Trimming left V 4 bases short and J 10 bases short, with 8 bases between. The CDR3 sequence is CASSGEREQFF. The DNA for the CDR3 is TGTGCCAGCAGTGGGGAGCGGGAGCAGTTCTTC.

This chain links TRBV9 with TRBJ2-2; 8 bases fit TRBD2. Germline CDR1 reads SGDLS; CDR2 reads YYNGEE. The CDR3 runs 16 residues. Unmatched junction bases numbered 8, after V lost 1 base and J lost 6 bases. CDR3 sequence (DNA): TGTGCCAGCAGCGTAAGCTACGCGGGAGGTTCCGGGGAGCTGTTTTTT. This codes for CASSVSYAGGSGELFF. Variable domain in full (rest from reference TRBV9 and TRBJ2-2): DSGVTQTPKHLITATGQRVTLRCSPRSGDLSVYWYQQSLDQGLQFLIQYYNGEERAKGNILERFSAQQFPDLHSELNLSSLELGDSALYFCASSVSYAGGSGELFFGEGSRLTVL.

This clone has more than one count but fewer than ten. V is TRBV2 and J is TRBJ2-7; tentatively, D is TRBD1 (5 bases). Germline V gene sequence: CDR1 SNHLY, CDR2 FYNNEI. Trimming pared 4 bases from V and 3 bases from J, leaving 22 bases between. The CDR3 extends over 17 amino acids. The CDR3 DNA follows: TGTGCCAGCAGTGGTAAGCCCCGACAGTTCACCGACTACGAGCAGTACTTC. Its translation: CASSGKPRQFTDYEQYF.

The gene calls are TRBV9 and TRBJ2-5, with D perhaps TRBD2 (5 bases). This CDR3 contains 15 residues. Germline V gene lookup returns CDR1 SGDLS and CDR2 YYNGEE. The V end was cut by 0 bases, the J end by 2 bases, with 11 bases between. In nucleotides, the CDR3 is TGTGCCAGCAGCGTAGGAAGCGGAGTACAAGAGACCCAGTACTTC. This gives the protein CASSVGSGVQETQYF. The whole variable domain, filled in from reference TRBV9 and TRBJ2-5, reads DSGVTQTPKHLITATGQRVTLRCSPRSGDLSVYWYQQSLDQGLQFLIQYYNGEERAKGNILERFSAQQFPDLHSELNLSSLELGDSALYFCASSVGSGVQETQYFGPGTRLLVL.

This chain uses TRBV27 with TRBJ1-1; D is ambiguous. The CDR3 loop spans 14 amino acids. The germline V and J ends were trimmed by 6 bases and 3 bases, with 14 bases remaining between them. CDR1 is MNHEY and CDR2 is SMNVEV in the germline V gene (reference sequence). DNA of the CDR3: TGTGCCAGCAGGATAAACGGTCGATACACTGAAGCTTTCTTT. Amino acids: CASRINGRYTEAFF.

The table lists this clone with a few counts. The chain recombines TRBV7-3 with TRBJ2-7; TRBD1 matches at 7 bases. The germline CDR1 and CDR2 sequences are SGHTA and FQGTGA. The CDR3 consists of 14 residues. V lost 5 bases, J lost 4 bases, and 8 bases stayed unmatched. This chain's CDR3 is CASSPGPGGYEQYF. For the CDR3, the DNA is TGTGCCAGCAGCCCAGGCCCAGGGGGTTACGAGCAGTACTTC.

This clone was picked up a small number of times. The V and J genes are TRBV6-1 and TRBJ2-5; possible D gene TRBD2, 5 bases. The CDR3 is made up of 13 amino acids. Germline V gene lookup returns CDR1 MNHNS and CDR2 SASEGT. Trimming shortened V by 4 bases and J by 7 bases, and 13 bases separated the two germline ends. CDR3 DNA: TGTGCCAGCAGTGGTACGGGATCCGCGACCCAGTACTTC. This sequence encodes CASSGTGSATQYF.

This clone was detected a few times. V gene TRBV6-1 combines with J gene TRBJ2-1; D might be TRBD1 (6 bases). Trimming removed 2 bases from V and 3 bases from J, with 11 bases in between. The CDR3 consists of 15 residues. Per germline, CDR1 MNHNS and CDR2 SASEGT. The DNA for the CDR3 is TGTGCCAGCAGTGAACAGGGGAATAACTACAATGAGCAGTTCTTC. As protein: CASSEQGNNYNEQFF.

This clone was recorded at least ten times. CDR3 nucleotides: TGTGCCAGCAGCGCGCCGGGACAGGGCTACGAGCAGTACTTC. Translated, it gives CASSAPGQGYEQYF. The chain joins TRBV9 to TRBJ2-7, with 9 bases matching TRBD1. The CDR3 contains 14 residues. Germline V gene lookup returns CDR1 SGDLS and CDR2 YYNGEE. After removal of 3 bases from V and 3 bases from J, the junction contained 4 bases not matched to a gene.

The sample holds one count of this clone. This chain joins TRBV28 and TRBJ2-7; D possibly corresponds to TRBD2 (6 bases). From germline, CDR1 is MDHEN and CDR2 SYDVKM. The V and J ends lost 3 bases and 5 bases respectively, with 23 bases between them. The CDR3 has 17 residues. For the CDR3, the DNA is TGTGCCAGCAGTTTCAGGACTTTTAGGGACTCTCAGGACGAGCAGTACTTC. It encodes CASSFRTFRDSQDEQYF.

This clone was counted between two and nine times. This chain joins TRBV29-1 and TRBJ1-1; D not resolved. This CDR3 contains 12 residues. Deletions cut 6 bases from V and 7 bases from J, with 15 bases between. CDR1 and CDR2 (germline): SQVTM, ANQGSEA. The CDR3 sequence is CSVADTLSEAFF. The CDR3 coding sequence is TGCAGCGTCGCAGACACTTTAAGTGAAGCTTTCTTT.

Turning to this clone: The junction departs from the called germline gene at one end, perhaps through a read error. This chain's CDR3 is CGSTQGLADNEQFF. In nucleotides, the CDR3 is TGTGGCAGCACCCAAGGACTAGCAGACAATGAGCAGTTCTTC. The J gene is TRBJ2-1, the V gene TRBV11-2, with 8 bases aligning to TRBD2. This CDR3 is built from 14 residues. CDR1 is SGHAT and CDR2 is FQNNGV in the germline V gene.

There are a few counts of this clone. J is TRBJ2-7 and V is TRBV2, with TRBD2 matching over 8 bases. Trimming removed 7 bases from V and 4 bases from J; junction bases left unmatched: 15. Looked up from germline, CDR1 is SNHLY and CDR2 is FYNNEI. The CDR3 consists of 16 residues. The CDR3 reads CASKENSGIKLYEQYF. The CDR3 DNA sequence: TGTGCCAGCAAGGAAAATAGCGGGATTAAACTTTACGAGCAGTACTTC.

This clone was counted between two and nine times. Written as DNA, the CDR3 is TGTGCCAGCAGCCCAACAGGGGATTATGGAAACACCATATATTTT. Protein product: CASSPTGDYGNTIYF. The rearrangement joins TRBV7-9 to TRBJ1-3, with 7 bases identical to TRBD1. Germline CDR1 and CDR2: SEHNR and FQNEAQ (reference sequence). V lost 5 bases to trimming and J lost 3 bases; unmatched junction nucleotides: 7. The CDR3 is 15 residues long. Together with reference TRBV7-9 and TRBJ1-3, the CDR3 gives the full variable domain: DTGVSQNPRHKITKRGQNVTFRCDPISEHNRLYWYRQTLGQGPEFLTYFQNEAQLEKSRLLSDRFSAERPKGSFSTLEIQRTEQGDSAMYLCASSPTGDYGNTIYFGEGSWLTVV.

In its sample, this clone was seen a few times. This sequence joins TRBV2 and TRBJ2-5, with a possible D match to TRBD2 (6 bases). The CDR3 extends over 13 amino acids. Trimming took off 7 bases at V and 9 bases at J, with 18 bases between the two ends. CDR1 is SNHLY, CDR2 FYNNEI, per germline. This chain's CDR3 is CASTAGLSAPQYF. In DNA, the CDR3 is TGTGCCAGCACCGCGGGGCTGTCAGCGCCCCAGTACTTC.

This clone occurred a few times. The chain links TRBV6-5 to TRBJ2-1, with 9 bases that match TRBD1. CDR1 is MNHEY, CDR2 SVGAGI, per germline. The ends lost 3 bases at V and 9 bases at J; junction bases unmatched: 6. The CDR3 consists of 14 residues. This chain's CDR3 is CASSYGTGFGEQFF. The CDR3 DNA follows: TGTGCCAGCAGTTATGGGACAGGGTTCGGTGAGCAGTTCTTC.

V is TRBV7-3 and J is TRBJ2-3, with D perhaps TRBD2 (5 bases). The V gene lost 5 bases and the J gene lost 1 base, with 10 bases spanning the gap. The CDR3 length is 14 residues. Germline V gives CDR1 SGHTA, CDR2 FQGTGA. CDR3 DNA sequence: TGTGCCAGCAGCCTAGGACTGCGCACAGATACGCAGTATTTT. Encoded protein: CASSLGLRTDTQYF.

This chain joins TRBV5-1 and TRBJ1-2; D is unresolved. The V end was cut by 6 bases, the J end by 2 bases, with 11 bases between. The germline CDR1 and CDR2 sequences are SGHRS and YFSETQ. This CDR3 spans 13 amino acids. The CDR3 region has the DNA TGCGCCAGCACCCTGGAGCAGAACTATGGCTACACCTTC. This gives the protein CASTLEQNYGYTF.

J is TRBJ1-1 and V is TRBV2; 7 bases match TRBD1. Looked up from germline, CDR1 is SNHLY and CDR2 is FYNNEI. The CDR3 runs 13 residues. With 6 bases clipped from V and 1 base from J, the junction kept 2 bases outside the gene matches. CDR3 in amino acids: CASRGQENTEAFF. CDR3 nucleotides: TGTGCCAGCAGAGGACAGGAGAACACTGAAGCTTTCTTT.

The chain uses TRBV20-1 and TRBJ1-2; D unclear. Trimming pared 5 bases from V and 3 bases from J, leaving 7 bases between. This CDR3 is built from 11 residues. Looked up from germline, CDR1 is DFQATT and CDR2 is SNEGSKA (reference sequence). CDR3 nucleotide sequence: TGCAGTGCTCCCGTTTACTATGGCTACACCTTC. Translating gives CSAPVYYGYTF.

This clone has only a few counts. The J gene is TRBJ2-3, the V gene TRBV27; D call uncertain. The CDR3 runs 15 residues. The germline CDR1 and CDR2 sequences are MNHEY and SMNVEV (reference sequence). Trimming stripped 7 bases from V and 0 bases from J, with 14 bases between. CDR3 sequence (DNA): TGTGCCAGCATGGCGGCGTCACTCAGCACAGATACGCAGTATTTT. Translating it yields CASMAASLSTDTQYF.

This clone has more than one count but fewer than ten. The same CDR3 also results from other DNA sequences found in this sample. This chain links TRBV27 with TRBJ2-7; the D is unclear. Germline CDR1 is MNHEY and CDR2 is SMNVEV (reference sequence). V lost 6 bases and J 12 bases, leaving 9 bases between the germline ends. The CDR3 runs to 9 residues. DNA of the CDR3: TGTGCCAGCAGCTTACGTCCGTACTTC. Its protein is CASSLRPYF.

The chain couples TRBV23-1 to TRBJ1-6; the D gene is possibly TRBD1 (5 bases). TRBV23-1 is an ORF; its function is uncertain. V was pared by 0 bases and J by 7 bases, with 10 bases between. This CDR3 has 15 residues. DNA of the CDR3: TGCGCCAGCAGTCAATCGTCACAGGCAAATTCACCCCTCCACTTT. Protein sequence: CASSQSSQANSPLHF.